These 11 T cell receptor beta chains came from one sample sequenced in a study of CD8 T cells in ankylosing spondylitis. Points from the study as a whole: Made up of roughly 8 highly homologous variants, a TCR beta motif appeared characteristic of ankylosing spondylitis blood.

Each CDR3 protein gets one entry after TCRdb re-called the 5' RACE reads with MiXCR. This table has roughly 700,000 distinct CDR3 sequences, around 20% appearing once. These receptors lack a known antigen. Sequenced: blood, either unsorted or a sorted T cell fraction (not recorded which). The source is a male donor with ankylosing spondylitis.

The V and J genes are TRBV12-3 or TRBV12-4 and TRBJ2-3; 10 bases map to TRBD2. The V and J ends lost 4 bases and 0 bases, in that order; junction bases with no gene match: 4. The CDR3 covers 16 residues. Written as DNA, the CDR3 is TGTGCCAGCAGTTCCTCACTAGCGGGGAGCACAGATACGCAGTATTTT. Translating it yields CASSSSLAGSTDTQYF.

The CDR3 DNA reads TGCAGCGTTGTAAGACAGCCCTACGAGCAGTACTTC. Translation gives CSVVRQPYEQYF. The chain is built from TRBV29-1 and TRBJ2-7; TRBD1 might be the D (5 bases). This CDR3 has 12 amino acids. Germline CDR1 SQVTM, CDR2 ANQGSEA. The V end lost 4 bases, the J end lost 2 bases, and 9 bases lay between the germline ends.

The chain is built from TRBV2 and TRBJ1-2; D gene ambiguous. The CDR3 extends over 12 amino acids. V lost 4 bases to trimming and J lost 8 bases, with 11 bases between them. Germline CDR1 is SNHLY and CDR2 is FYNNEI. The CDR3 DNA reads as TGTGCCAGCAGTGGTGAAGGTTTCGGCTACACCTTC. It yields the protein CASSGEGFGYTF.

The chain links TRBV2 to TRBJ1-4; possibly TRBD1 for D (5 bases). Germline values: CDR1 SNHLY, CDR2 FYNNEI. The CDR3 has 14 residues. Trimming took 7 bases from V and 3 from J, leaving 12 bases between them. The CDR3 is CASTGSGANEKLFF. The CDR3 DNA sequence: TGTGCCAGCACGGGGTCGGGGGCTAATGAAAAACTGTTTTTT. Full variable domain (outside the CDR3, taken from reference TRBV2 and TRBJ1-4): EPEVTQTPSHQVTQMGQEVILRCVPISNHLYFYWYRQILGQKVEFLVSFYNNEISEKSEIFDDQFSVERPDGSNFTLKIRSTKLEDSAMYFCASTGSGANEKLFFGSGTQLSVL.

J is TRBJ1-1 and V is TRBV5-1; 10 nucleotides match TRBD1. V lost 0 bases and J lost 3; bases outside the gene matches: 8. The CDR3 runs 17 residues. Germline assignment: CDR1 SGHRS and CDR2 YFSETQ. The CDR3 loop reads CASSLAGTGDSYTEAFF. The CDR3 DNA reads as TGCGCCAGCAGCTTGGCTGGGACAGGGGACTCTTACACTGAAGCTTTCTTT.

This clonotype was detected only a few times. The chain has TRBV29-1 and TRBJ2-7; a weak D match, TRBD1 (6 bases). Trimming cost V 2 bases and J 4 bases, with 12 bases left between them. This CDR3 is built from 13 residues. The germline V gene encodes CDR1 SQVTM and CDR2 ANQGSEA. Written as DNA, the CDR3 is TGCAGCGTTGAAAAACAGGGCTCTTACGAGCAGTACTTC. It specifies CSVEKQGSYEQYF.

This clonotype was counted a few times. The chain combines TRBV7-9 with TRBJ2-1; 9 positions match TRBD1. Per germline, CDR1 SEHNR and CDR2 FQNEAQ (reference sequence). Trimming at V came to 6 bases and at J to 7 bases, leaving 4 bases not matched to a gene. This CDR3 contains 13 residues. The CDR3 protein is CASRMGTGNEQFF. CDR3 nucleotides: TGTGCCAGCAGAATGGGGACAGGGAATGAGCAGTTCTTC.

Here the CDR3 reads CSVEREDPYEQYF. In nucleotides, the CDR3 is TGCAGTGTCGAGCGGGAGGACCCCTACGAGCAGTACTTC. The chain carries TRBV20-1 and TRBJ2-7, with 9 bases matching TRBD2. V shed 7 bases and J 2 bases; nucleotides not matched to a gene: 6. The CDR3 has 13 residues. Germline V lookup: CDR1 DFQATT, CDR2 SNEGSKA (reference sequence).

V and J are TRBV5-1 and TRBJ2-1; D perhaps matches TRBD1 (6 bases). V shed 0 bases and J shed 3 bases, with 13 bases lying between them. Germline V gives CDR1 SGHRS, CDR2 YFSETQ. This CDR3 is built from 16 residues. CDR3 loop: CASSLGRDTNYNEQFF. CDR3 DNA: TGCGCCAGCAGCTTGGGCCGGGACACGAACTACAATGAGCAGTTCTTC.

This clonotype was counted a few times. The V call is TRBV5-1, the J call TRBJ1-5; TRBD1 is a possible D gene (6 bases). V lost 4 bases and J lost 2, with 22 bases in between. CDR1 and CDR2 (germline): SGHRS, YFSETQ. This CDR3 is built from 18 residues. For the CDR3, the DNA is TGCGCCAGCAGCCCGGAGGGAGGCGGGGGGCTCGGCAATCAGCCCCAGCATTTT. This sequence encodes CASSPEGGGGLGNQPQHF.

The chain joins TRBV5-1 to TRBJ2-1; 11 bases agree with TRBD2. The CDR3 covers 13 residues. Per germline, CDR1 SGHRS and CDR2 YFSETQ. V shed 5 bases and J 8 bases; nucleotides not matched to a gene: 3. This CDR3 reads CASRLAGDYEQFF. CDR3 nucleotide sequence: TGCGCCAGCAGACTAGCGGGAGATTATGAGCAGTTCTTC.